This T cell receptor (beta chain) was sequenced during a study of early T cells in non-severe SARS-CoV-2 infection. MiXCR was run by TCRdb on the 5' RACE reads, yielding one entry per CDR3 protein. The sample carries about 42,000 distinct CDR3 sequences, roughly 7.1% recorded once. V shed 5 bases and J 4 bases; nucleotides not matched to a gene: 10. CDR1 is DFQATT and CDR2 is SNEGSKA in the germline V gene (reference sequence). The CDR3 covers 14 residues. The sample taken for sequencing was whole blood. The rearrangement links TRBV20-1 to TRBJ1-2; 7 bases are a match to TRBD1. The sequence derives from an adult who was a healthcare worker with PCR-confirmed SARS-CoV-2 infection or an uninfected control (not recorded which). CDR3 loop: CSAFRKGAGYGYTF. The CDR3 region has the DNA TGCAGTGCTTTCAGGAAGGGGGCTGGCTATGGCTACACCTTC.